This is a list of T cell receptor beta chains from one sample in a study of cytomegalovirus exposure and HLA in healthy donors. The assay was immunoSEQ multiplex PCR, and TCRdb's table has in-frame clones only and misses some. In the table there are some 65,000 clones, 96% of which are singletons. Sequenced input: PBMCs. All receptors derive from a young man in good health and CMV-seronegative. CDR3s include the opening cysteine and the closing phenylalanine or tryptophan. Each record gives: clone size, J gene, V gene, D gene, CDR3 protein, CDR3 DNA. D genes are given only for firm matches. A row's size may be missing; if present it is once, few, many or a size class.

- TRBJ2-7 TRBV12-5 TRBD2 CASGQIGTSGRQFYEQYF TGTGCTAGTGGCCAAATCGGGACTAGCGGGAGGCAATTCTACGAGCAGTACTTC
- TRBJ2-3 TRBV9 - CASSEDLATQYF TGTGCCAGCAGCGAGGACCTAGCTACGCAGTATTTT
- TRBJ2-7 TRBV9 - CASSSRGSPYEQYF TGTGCCAGCAGCTCACGAGGGAGTCCCTACGAGCAGTACTTC
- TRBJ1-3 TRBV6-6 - CASSYLQSFGNTIYF TGTGCCAGCAGTTACCTCCAGTCCTTTGGAAACACCATATATTTT
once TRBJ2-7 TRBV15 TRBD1 CATSRDYQGASYEQYF TGTGCCACCAGCAGAGATTATCAGGGGGCCTCCTACGAGCAGTACTTC
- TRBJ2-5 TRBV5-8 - CASSLDGQETQYF TGTGCCAGCAGCTTGGACGGGCAAGAGACCCAGTACTTC
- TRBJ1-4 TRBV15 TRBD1 CATSRPGTGIEKLFF TGTGCCACCAGCAGACCCGGGACAGGGATCGAAAAACTGTTTTTT
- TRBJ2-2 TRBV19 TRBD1 CASSTGQGTTGELFF TGTGCCAGTAGTACGGGACAGGGGACAACCGGGGAGCTGTTTTTT
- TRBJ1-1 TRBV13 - CASSLTANTEAFF TGTGCCAGCAGCTTAACAGCGAACACTGAAGCTTTCTTT
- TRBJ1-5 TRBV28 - CASGLGETNQPQHF TGTGCCAGCGGCCTGGGAGAGACCAATCAGCCCCAGCATTTT
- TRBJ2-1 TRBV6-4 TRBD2 CASSDGTRGNEQFF TGTGCCAGCAGTGACGGGACTAGAGGCAATGAGCAGTTCTTC
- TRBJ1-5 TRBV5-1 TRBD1 CASSVQGGQPQHF TGCGCCAGCAGCGTACAGGGGGGTCAGCCCCAGCATTTT
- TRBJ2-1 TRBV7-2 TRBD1 CASSLSSTGLRWGYNEQFF TGTGCCAGCAGCTTAAGTTCGACAGGGCTCCGATGGGGATACAATGAGCAGTTCTTC
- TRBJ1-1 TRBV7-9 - CASSLVGRRDTEAFF TGTGCCAGCAGCTTAGTTGGCAGGCGGGACACTGAAGCTTTCTTT
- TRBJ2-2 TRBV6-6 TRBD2 CASKGLAETGELFF TGTGCCAGCAAAGGACTAGCGGAGACCGGGGAGCTGTTTTTT
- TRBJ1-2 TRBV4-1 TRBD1 CASSQETGGGYGYTF TGCGCCAGCAGCCAGGAGACAGGGGGAGGCTATGGCTACACCTTC
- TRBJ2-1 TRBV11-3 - CASSLDFLAGTYNEQFF TGTGCCAGCAGCTTAGACTTCTTGGCGGGCACATACAATGAGCAGTTCTTC
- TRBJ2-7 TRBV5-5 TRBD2 CASSPLAGVREQYF TGTGCCAGCAGCCCACTAGCGGGTGTGCGTGAGCAGTACTTC
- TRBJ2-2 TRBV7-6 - CASSLRHGGSTGELFF TGTGCCAGCAGCTTAAGACATGGGGGGTCCACCGGGGAGCTGTTTTTT
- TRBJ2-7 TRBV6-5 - CASSYGDRSLVYEQYF TGTGCCAGCAGTTACGGAGACAGGTCCCTCGTATACGAGCAGTACTTC